This is a list of T cell receptor beta chains from one sample in a study of blood T cell repertoires in COVID-19. Only in-frame clones appear in the TCRdb table, and some are missing; sequencing was by immunoSEQ multiplex PCR. This table holds fewer than 250,000 clones, 82% found once. The sequenced sample was peripheral blood. The receptors shown here come from a woman aged 65 to 85 with acute or convalescent COVID-19. The CDR3 runs from the conserved cysteine through the conserved F or W. Each record gives: V gene, J gene, D gene, clone size, CDR3 protein, CDR3 DNA. D genes are given only for firm matches. Clone size is not always given. Where it is, it says once, few, many or a class for expanded clones.

V gene: TRBV7-9; J gene: TRBJ1-2; D gene: TRBD1; clone size: -; CDR3 protein: CASSLDRPYGYTF; CDR3 DNA: TGTGCCAGCAGCTTGGACAGGCCATATGGCTACACCTTC
V gene: TRBV6-4; J gene: TRBJ1-2; D gene: -; clone size: -; CDR3 protein: CASSEQENYGYTF; CDR3 DNA: TGTGCCAGCAGTGAACAAGAAAACTATGGCTACACCTTC
V gene: TRBV19; J gene: TRBJ1-6; D gene: -; clone size: few; CDR3 protein: CASKQGSSYNSPLHF; CDR3 DNA: TGTGCCAGTAAGCAGGGGAGCTCCTATAATTCACCCCTCCACTTT
V gene: TRBV18; J gene: TRBJ1-2; D gene: -; clone size: -; CDR3 protein: CAVGADLVYGYTF; CDR3 DNA: TGTGCCGTCGGAGCTGACTTGGTCTATGGCTACACCTTC
V gene: TRBV7-2; J gene: TRBJ1-4; D gene: -; clone size: -; CDR3 protein: CASSETGTLEKLFF; CDR3 DNA: TGTGCCAGCAGCGAAACCGGGACTTTAGAAAAACTGTTTTTT
V gene: TRBV5-1; J gene: TRBJ2-7; D gene: -; clone size: -; CDR3 protein: CASAQTGGNYEQYF; CDR3 DNA: TGCGCCAGCGCCCAAACCGGGGGAAACTACGAGCAGTACTTC
V gene: TRBV5-1; J gene: TRBJ2-5; D gene: -; clone size: -; CDR3 protein: CASRGLQETQYF; CDR3 DNA: TGCGCCAGCAGGGGGCTTCAAGAGACCCAGTACTTC
V gene: TRBV5-6; J gene: TRBJ1-5; D gene: -; clone size: -; CDR3 protein: CASSFGPRVPYNQPQHF; CDR3 DNA: TGTGCCAGCAGCTTTGGCCCCCGGGTTCCATATAATCAGCCCCAGCATTTT
V gene: TRBV6-5; J gene: TRBJ2-3; D gene: TRBD2; clone size: -; CDR3 protein: CASSYQVAGAGDTQYF; CDR3 DNA: TGTGCCAGCAGTTACCAGGTAGCGGGGGCTGGAGATACGCAGTATTTT
V gene: TRBV6-6; J gene: TRBJ2-3; D gene: TRBD2; clone size: -; CDR3 protein: CASSREVGTDTQYF; CDR3 DNA: TGTGCCAGCAGCCGGGAGGTTGGCACAGATACGCAGTATTTT
V gene: TRBV7-2; J gene: TRBJ2-7; D gene: -; clone size: -; CDR3 protein: CASSLMGAVSYEQYF; CDR3 DNA: TGTGCCAGCAGCTTAATGGGGGCAGTCTCCTACGAGCAGTACTTC
V gene: TRBV5-1; J gene: TRBJ2-2; D gene: -; clone size: -; CDR3 protein: CASGVGNTGELFF; CDR3 DNA: TGCGCGTCCGGGGTCGGGAACACCGGGGAGCTGTTTTTT
V gene: TRBV5-6; J gene: TRBJ2-7; D gene: -; clone size: -; CDR3 protein: CASSRIGTSEYEQYF; CDR3 DNA: TGTGCCAGCAGTCGGATCGGGACATCGGAATACGAGCAGTACTTC
V gene: TRBV7-2; J gene: TRBJ2-7; D gene: TRBD1; clone size: -; CDR3 protein: CASSLWGGQGDEQYF; CDR3 DNA: TGTGCCAGCAGCCTATGGGGAGGACAGGGCGACGAGCAGTACTTC
V gene: TRBV2; J gene: TRBJ2-5; D gene: -; clone size: -; CDR3 protein: CASSVMGLQETQYF; CDR3 DNA: TGTGCCAGCAGCGTCATGGGCCTCCAAGAGACCCAGTACTTC
V gene: TRBV7-9; J gene: TRBJ2-1; D gene: TRBD1; clone size: once; CDR3 protein: CASSSDRASNEQFF; CDR3 DNA: TGTGCCAGCAGTTCCGACAGGGCAAGCAATGAGCAGTTCTTC
V gene: TRBV5-1; J gene: TRBJ1-1; D gene: -; clone size: -; CDR3 protein: CASSLQGQATEAFF; CDR3 DNA: TGCGCCAGCAGCTTGCAGGGGCAGGCCACTGAAGCTTTCTTT
V gene: TRBV25-1; J gene: TRBJ2-2; D gene: -; clone size: -; CDR3 protein: CASSERLNTGELFF; CDR3 DNA: TGTGCCAGCAGTGAACGTTTGAACACCGGGGAGCTGTTTTTT
V gene: TRBV7-6; J gene: TRBJ2-5; D gene: TRBD2; clone size: -; CDR3 protein: CASSLGSGTSVETQYF; CDR3 DNA: TGTGCCAGCAGCTTAGGGAGCGGGACTAGCGTGGAGACCCAGTACTTC
V gene: TRBV5-4; J gene: TRBJ1-5; D gene: TRBD1; clone size: -; CDR3 protein: CASSEGQGSNQPQHF; CDR3 DNA: TGTGCCAGCAGCGAGGGACAGGGAAGCAATCAGCCCCAGCATTTT
V gene: TRBV6-1; J gene: TRBJ2-5; D gene: -; clone size: -; CDR3 protein: CASSEDLRIATQYF; CDR3 DNA: TGTGCCAGCAGTGAAGATTTGAGGATAGCGACCCAGTACTTC
V gene: TRBV7-2; J gene: TRBJ1-2; D gene: TRBD1; clone size: once; CDR3 protein: CASSFRSGGHGYTF; CDR3 DNA: TGTGCCAGCAGCTTTCGCTCAGGGGGCCATGGCTACACCTTC
V gene: TRBV4-2; J gene: TRBJ1-1; D gene: TRBD1; clone size: once; CDR3 protein: CASSQVTGGTEAFF; CDR3 DNA: TGTGCCAGCAGCCAAGTAACAGGGGGCACTGAAGCTTTCTTT
V gene: TRBV11-3; J gene: TRBJ2-1; D gene: -; clone size: -; CDR3 protein: CASSLGTVGDYNEQFF; CDR3 DNA: TGTGCCAGCAGCTTAGGTACCGTGGGCGATTACAATGAGCAGTTCTTC
V gene: TRBV11-2; J gene: TRBJ1-2; D gene: TRBD1; clone size: -; CDR3 protein: CASSLRTGEYYGYTF; CDR3 DNA: TGTGCCAGCAGCTTAAGGACAGGAGAGTACTATGGCTACACCTTC
V gene: TRBV2; J gene: TRBJ2-7; D gene: TRBD1; clone size: few; CDR3 protein: CASSDSGTGFNEQYF; CDR3 DNA: TGTGCCAGCAGTGACTCGGGGACAGGGTTCAACGAGCAGTACTTC
V gene: TRBV28; J gene: TRBJ2-7; D gene: -; clone size: few; CDR3 protein: CASSRTERQQYF; CDR3 DNA: TGTGCCAGCAGCAGGACAGAAAGGCAGCAGTACTTC
V gene: TRBV21-1; J gene: TRBJ1-1; D gene: -; clone size: few; CDR3 protein: CASSRSRETEAFF; CDR3 DNA: TGTGCCAGCAGCCGTTCCCGGGAAACTGAAGCTTTCTTT
V gene: TRBV30; J gene: TRBJ1-1; D gene: -; clone size: -; CDR3 protein: CAWRGIQGYSAEAFF; CDR3 DNA: TGTGCCTGGAGGGGTATACAGGGTTACAGCGCTGAAGCTTTCTTT
V gene: TRBV5-1; J gene: TRBJ1-2; D gene: -; clone size: -; CDR3 protein: CASSLEEVPRAGYTF; CDR3 DNA: TGCGCCAGCAGCTTGGAAGAGGTGCCGAGAGCTGGCTACACCTTC
V gene: TRBV4-3; J gene: TRBJ2-2; D gene: -; clone size: -; CDR3 protein: CASSQYGANPGELFF; CDR3 DNA: TGCGCCAGCAGCCAATACGGAGCGAATCCCGGGGAGCTGTTTTTT
V gene: TRBV18; J gene: TRBJ2-5; D gene: TRBD2; clone size: -; CDR3 protein: CASSPRGLAGAQETQYF; CDR3 DNA: TGTGCCAGCTCACCACGGGGACTAGCGGGGGCCCAAGAGACCCAGTACTTC
V gene: TRBV5-1; J gene: TRBJ1-2; D gene: -; clone size: once; CDR3 protein: CASSLAAGATYGYTF; CDR3 DNA: TGCGCCAGCAGCTTGGCCGCGGGGGCGACCTATGGCTACACCTTC
V gene: TRBV19; J gene: TRBJ1-2; D gene: -; clone size: -; CDR3 protein: CASITGPGGYTF; CDR3 DNA: TGTGCCAGTATTACAGGGCCTGGGGGCTACACCTTC
V gene: TRBV6-5; J gene: TRBJ2-7; D gene: TRBD1; clone size: -; CDR3 protein: CASRRDRVVWEQYF; CDR3 DNA: TGTGCCAGCAGGCGGGACAGGGTAGTTTGGGAGCAGTACTTC
V gene: TRBV7-9; J gene: TRBJ2-5; D gene: TRBD2; clone size: -; CDR3 protein: CASSFASTSGGRGETQYF; CDR3 DNA: TGTGCCAGCAGCTTCGCCTCGACTAGCGGGGGTAGGGGAGAGACCCAGTACTTC
V gene: TRBV3-1/TRBV3-2; J gene: TRBJ2-5; D gene: -; clone size: -; CDR3 protein: CASSHGHYQETQYF; CDR3 DNA: TGTGCCAGCAGCCACGGACATTACCAAGAGACCCAGTACTTC
V gene: TRBV19; J gene: TRBJ1-3; D gene: -; clone size: -; CDR3 protein: CASRLQSSGNTIYF; CDR3 DNA: TGTGCCAGTAGACTTCAAAGCTCTGGAAACACCATATATTTT
V gene: TRBV18; J gene: TRBJ2-7; D gene: TRBD1; clone size: once; CDR3 protein: CATSRGGQDYEQYF; CDR3 DNA: TGTGCCACCTCAAGAGGGGGACAGGACTACGAGCAGTACTTC
V gene: TRBV5-1; J gene: TRBJ1-5; D gene: TRBD1; clone size: -; CDR3 protein: CASSFGTGANQPQHF; CDR3 DNA: TGCGCCAGCAGCTTTGGGACAGGGGCGAATCAGCCCCAGCATTTT
V gene: TRBV28; J gene: TRBJ1-2; D gene: TRBD1; clone size: -; CDR3 protein: CASSPPQGVYGYTF; CDR3 DNA: TGTGCCAGCAGCCCACCCCAGGGGGTCTATGGCTACACCTTC
V gene: TRBV2; J gene: TRBJ1-1; D gene: -; clone size: -; CDR3 protein: CASRPTASLMNTEAFF; CDR3 DNA: TGTGCCAGCCGTCCCACAGCCAGCCTCATGAACACTGAAGCTTTCTTT
V gene: TRBV18; J gene: TRBJ1-1; D gene: -; clone size: -; CDR3 protein: CASSPPGDTEAFF; CDR3 DNA: TGTGCCAGCTCACCACCAGGGGATACTGAAGCTTTCTTT
V gene: TRBV27; J gene: TRBJ1-5; D gene: -; clone size: -; CDR3 protein: CASTLTGKGLRDGQPQHF; CDR3 DNA: TGTGCCAGCACCCTTACAGGGAAAGGCCTCAGGGATGGTCAGCCCCAGCATTTT
V gene: TRBV27; J gene: TRBJ2-1; D gene: TRBD1; clone size: -; CDR3 protein: CASSRGTGLIEQFF; CDR3 DNA: TGTGCCAGCAGTAGGGGGACAGGGCTCATCGAGCAGTTCTTC
V gene: TRBV3-1/TRBV3-2; J gene: TRBJ1-4; D gene: TRBD1; clone size: -; CDR3 protein: CASRADRGSGEKLFF; CDR3 DNA: TGTGCCAGCCGGGCCGACAGGGGCTCTGGAGAAAAACTGTTTTTT
V gene: TRBV4-2; J gene: TRBJ2-2; D gene: -; clone size: -; CDR3 protein: CASSQERTVNTGELFF; CDR3 DNA: TGTGCCAGCAGCCAAGAAAGGACAGTAAACACCGGGGAGCTGTTTTTT
V gene: TRBV28; J gene: TRBJ1-5; D gene: TRBD1; clone size: -; CDR3 protein: CASSPQGVPNQPQHF; CDR3 DNA: TGTGCCAGCAGTCCCCAGGGGGTACCCAATCAGCCCCAGCATTTT
V gene: TRBV4-3; J gene: TRBJ1-2; D gene: TRBD1; clone size: -; CDR3 protein: CASSQGGQGASGYTF; CDR3 DNA: TGCGCCAGCAGCCAAGGTGGGCAGGGGGCAAGTGGCTACACCTTC
V gene: TRBV28; J gene: TRBJ1-1; D gene: TRBD1; clone size: -; CDR3 protein: CASSPGQGGTEAFF; CDR3 DNA: TGTGCCAGCAGTCCCGGACAGGGGGGAACTGAAGCTTTCTTT
V gene: TRBV6-6; J gene: TRBJ2-1; D gene: -; clone size: -; CDR3 protein: CASMITGYNEQFF; CDR3 DNA: TGTGCCAGCATGATAACAGGCTACAATGAGCAGTTCTTC
V gene: TRBV5-1; J gene: TRBJ2-1; D gene: -; clone size: -; CDR3 protein: CASSLQDSYNEQFF; CDR3 DNA: TGCGCCAGCAGCTTGCAGGATTCCTACAATGAGCAGTTCTTC
V gene: TRBV14; J gene: TRBJ1-2; D gene: TRBD1; clone size: once; CDR3 protein: CASSQDPPTGPPDYGYTF; CDR3 DNA: TGTGCCAGCAGCCAAGACCCCCCGACAGGGCCCCCCGACTATGGCTACACCTTC
V gene: TRBV7-9; J gene: TRBJ2-2; D gene: -; clone size: -; CDR3 protein: CASSLLRRTTTNTGELFF; CDR3 DNA: TGTGCCAGCAGCTTATTGAGGCGGACTACGACGAACACCGGGGAGCTGTTTTTT
V gene: TRBV27; J gene: TRBJ1-1; D gene: -; clone size: -; CDR3 protein: CASAGRTEAFF; CDR3 DNA: TGTGCCAGCGCCGGGAGAACTGAAGCTTTCTTT